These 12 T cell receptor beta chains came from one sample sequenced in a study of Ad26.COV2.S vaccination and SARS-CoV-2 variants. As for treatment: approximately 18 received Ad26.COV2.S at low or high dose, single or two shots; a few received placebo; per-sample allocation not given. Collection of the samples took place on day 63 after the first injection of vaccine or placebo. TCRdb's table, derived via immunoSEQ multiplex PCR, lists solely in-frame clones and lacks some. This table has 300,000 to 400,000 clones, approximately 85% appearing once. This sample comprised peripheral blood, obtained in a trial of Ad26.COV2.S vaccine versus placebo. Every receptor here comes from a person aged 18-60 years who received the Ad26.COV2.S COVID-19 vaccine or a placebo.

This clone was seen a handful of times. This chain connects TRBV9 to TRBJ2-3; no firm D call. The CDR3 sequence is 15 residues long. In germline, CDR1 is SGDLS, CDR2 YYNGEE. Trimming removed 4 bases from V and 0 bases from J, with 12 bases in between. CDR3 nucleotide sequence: TGTGCCAGCAGCATCGGTCGGCCTAGCACAGATACGCAGTATTTT. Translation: CASSIGRPSTDTQYF.

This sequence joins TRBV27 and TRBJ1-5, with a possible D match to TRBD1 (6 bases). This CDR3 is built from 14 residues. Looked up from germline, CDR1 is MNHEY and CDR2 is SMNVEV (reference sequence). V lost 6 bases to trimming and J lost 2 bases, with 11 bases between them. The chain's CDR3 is CASRLQGGNQPQHF. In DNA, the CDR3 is TGTGCCAGCAGATTACAGGGCGGCAATCAGCCCCAGCATTTT.

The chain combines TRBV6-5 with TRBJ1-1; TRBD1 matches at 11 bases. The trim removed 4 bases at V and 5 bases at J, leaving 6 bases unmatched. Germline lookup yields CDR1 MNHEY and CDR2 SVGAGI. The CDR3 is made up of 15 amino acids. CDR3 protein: CASSWTGGMETEAFF. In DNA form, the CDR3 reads TGTGCCAGCAGTTGGACAGGGGGCATGGAGACTGAAGCTTTCTTT.

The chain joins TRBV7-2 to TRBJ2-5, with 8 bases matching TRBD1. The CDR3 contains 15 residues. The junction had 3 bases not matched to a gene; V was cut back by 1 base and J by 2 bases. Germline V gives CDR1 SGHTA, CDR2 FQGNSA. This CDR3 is CASSLVRGRQETQYF. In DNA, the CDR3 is TGTGCCAGCAGCTTAGTCAGGGGGCGGCAAGAGACCCAGTACTTC.

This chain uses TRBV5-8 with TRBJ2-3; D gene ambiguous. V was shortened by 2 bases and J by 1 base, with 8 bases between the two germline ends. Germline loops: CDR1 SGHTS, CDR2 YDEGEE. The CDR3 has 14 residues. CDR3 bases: TGTGCCAGCAGCTTCCTCTACCGCACAGATACGCAGTATTTT. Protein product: CASSFLYRTDTQYF.

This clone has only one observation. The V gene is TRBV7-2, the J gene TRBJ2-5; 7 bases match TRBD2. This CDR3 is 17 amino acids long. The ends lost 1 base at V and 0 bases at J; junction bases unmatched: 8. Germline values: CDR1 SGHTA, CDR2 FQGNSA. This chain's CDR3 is CASSLEGFGGYQETQYF. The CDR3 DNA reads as TGTGCCAGCAGCTTAGAAGGATTCGGGGGGTACCAAGAGACCCAGTACTTC.

CDR3 in DNA: TGTGCCAGCAGCTTCCGGGACGGTTTGAACTACGAGCAGTACTTC. Protein product: CASSFRDGLNYEQYF. The rearrangement uses TRBV13 and TRBJ2-7; tentatively, D is TRBD1 or TRBD2 (5 bases each). The V end was cut by 3 bases, the J end by 3 bases, with 15 bases between. CDR1 and CDR2 from the germline V gene are PRHDT and FYEKMQ (reference sequence). There are 15 residues in the CDR3.

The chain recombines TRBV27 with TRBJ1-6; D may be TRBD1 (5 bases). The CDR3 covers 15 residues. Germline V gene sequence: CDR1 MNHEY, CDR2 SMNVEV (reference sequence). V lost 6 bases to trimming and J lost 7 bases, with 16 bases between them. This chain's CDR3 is CASRTTALLNSPLHF. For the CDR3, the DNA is TGTGCCAGCAGGACGACAGCCCTTTTGAATTCACCCCTCCACTTT.

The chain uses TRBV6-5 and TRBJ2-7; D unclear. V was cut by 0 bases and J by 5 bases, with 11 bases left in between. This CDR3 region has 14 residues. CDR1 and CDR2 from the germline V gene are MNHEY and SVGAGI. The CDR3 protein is CASSYSKGLHEQYF. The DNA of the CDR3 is TGTGCCAGCAGTTACTCGAAAGGGTTGCACGAGCAGTACTTC.

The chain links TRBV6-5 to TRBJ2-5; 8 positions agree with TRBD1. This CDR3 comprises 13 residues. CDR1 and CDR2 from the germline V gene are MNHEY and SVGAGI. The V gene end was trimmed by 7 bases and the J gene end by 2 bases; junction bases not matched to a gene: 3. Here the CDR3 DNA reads TGTGCCAGCACCGGACAGGGACAAGAGACCCAGTACTTC. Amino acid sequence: CASTGQGQETQYF.

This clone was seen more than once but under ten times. CDR3 protein: CASSYSIAGVGEQYF. In DNA form, the CDR3 reads TGTGCCAGCAGTTACTCGATTGCGGGAGTGGGGGAGCAGTACTTC. The chain has TRBV6-6 and TRBJ2-7; 7 positions agree with TRBD2. CDR1 and CDR2 (germline): MNHNY, SVGAGI (reference sequence). V trimming: 0 bases; J trimming: 7 bases; junction bases outside the gene matches: 9. There are 15 residues in the CDR3.

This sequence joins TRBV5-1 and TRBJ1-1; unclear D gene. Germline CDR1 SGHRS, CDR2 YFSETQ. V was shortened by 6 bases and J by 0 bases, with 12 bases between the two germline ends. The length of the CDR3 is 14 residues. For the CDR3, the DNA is TGCGCCAGCACCTTCCAAGGGTTGAACACTGAAGCTTTCTTT. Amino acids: CASTFQGLNTEAFF.